Listed here is a single TCR beta chain. The antigen is unknown. The sample originates from a study of T cells in Graves' hyperthyroidism and ophthalmopathy. Template material for amplifying TCR beta CDR3 regions consisted of RNA transcripts. HTBI primers were the set used in a first-round RT-PCR of the TCR CDR3. TCRdb itself ran the multiplex PCR reads through MiXCR, one entry per CDR3 protein. This sample has approximately 560,000 distinct CDR3 sequences, with 40% to 55% found just once. Between the trimmed V and J ends, which lost 4 bases and 8 bases, there was a span of 9 bases. Germline V gives CDR1 SNHLY, CDR2 FYNNEI. The CDR3 sequence is 13 residues long. Hyperthyroidism was newly diagnosed in patients aged 18 to 65 (duration under 2 months). Patients having uncontrolled infection, another autoimmune disease, pregnancy or lactation were not included. Study conclusions and caveats: Researchers report that a 13 V-J model separated ophthalmopathy from stable hyperthyroidism.

Sequencing used peripheral blood or thyroid tissue (not recorded which). V is TRBV2 and J is TRBJ1-6; D uncertain. This receptor was identified in a woman younger than 30 with Graves' hyperthyroidism. The CDR3 region is CASSAGRDSPLHF. The CDR3 region has the DNA TGTGCCAGCAGTGCCGGGCGGGATTCACCCCTCCACTTT.